Each of the 8 T cell receptor beta chains below was sequenced from the same sample in a study of a mutant IDH1 vaccine in newly diagnosed glioma (dated by TCRdb to the early 2020s). Library generation was performed with the immunoSEQ multiplex PCR assay. This immuneACCESS table, as held by TCRdb, lists in-frame sequences with V and J called but not all clones. Of the missing ones, under half trace to an unresolved V gene in checked studies; the others have no known cause. The sample table records roughly 130,000 clones; around four fifths of these occur just once. Less than 7% of the sample lies in the top ten. The time point tag for this specimen amounts to: week 11, during vaccination. Each vaccine dose was 300 ug of a 20-mer mutant IDH1 peptide in Montanide, given subcutaneously with topical imiquimod. Their antigen targets remain unknown. Material: PBMCs, obtained from a glioma patient whose treatment included an IDH1 peptide vaccine. These receptors all come from a man in his forties or fifties with glioma.

V gene TRBV7-8 combines with J gene TRBJ1-1; tentative D call: TRBD1 (6 bases). Per the germline V gene, CDR1 is SGHVS and CDR2 is FQNEAQ. This CDR3 has 13 amino acids. V was shortened by 3 bases and J by 8 bases, with 13 bases between the two germline ends. CDR3 loop: CASSFSGVLEAFF. The DNA of the CDR3 is TGTGCCAGCAGCTTTTCAGGGGTCCTAGAAGCTTTCTTT.

This clone was seen a few times. V and J are TRBV5-6 and TRBJ2-1; TRBD2 aligns across 8 bases. The ends lost 6 bases at V and 4 bases at J; junction bases unmatched: 12. Germline CDR1 reads SGHDT; CDR2 reads YYEEEE. This CDR3 is 16 amino acids long. The CDR3 sequence is CASIGTRGLGYNEQFF. CDR3 nucleotide sequence: TGTGCCAGCATCGGGACTAGAGGCCTTGGTTACAATGAGCAGTTCTTC.

The chain uses TRBV15 and TRBJ2-7; tentative D call: TRBD2 (5 bases). This CDR3 comprises 14 residues. V lost 5 bases, J lost 0 bases, and 11 bases lay in between. CDR1 is LNHNV, CDR2 YYDKDF, per germline (reference sequence). For the CDR3, the DNA is TGTGCCACCAGCGAGGGCAGGCTCTCCTACGAGCAGTACTTC. Its protein is CATSEGRLSYEQYF.

V and J are TRBV19 and TRBJ2-2; no clear D gene. CDR3 size: 15 residues. Germline CDR1 LNHDA, CDR2 SQIVND (reference sequence). Deletions cut 9 bases from V and 0 bases from J, with 14 bases between. The DNA of the CDR3 is TGTGCCAGCACTCCGGGCTCGGCGAACACCGGGGAGCTGTTTTTT. It codes for CASTPGSANTGELFF.

The V call is TRBV10-1, the J call TRBJ1-1, with 7 positions matching TRBD1. V shed 3 bases and J 9 bases; nucleotides not matched to a gene: 4. The CDR3 totals 12 residues. Germline CDR1 is WNHNN and CDR2 is SYGVQD (reference sequence). In DNA form, the CDR3 reads TGCGCCAGCAGTGAACCGACAGGGAAAGCTTTCTTT. Its translation: CASSEPTGKAFF.

The V call is TRBV4-1, the J call TRBJ1-4; D perhaps matches TRBD1 (5 bases). Germline V lookup: CDR1 MGHRA, CDR2 YSYEKL. Trimming pared 0 bases from V and 6 bases from J, leaving 11 bases between. The CDR3 contains 15 residues. CDR3 region: CASSQERQPYEKLFF. CDR3 nucleotide sequence: TGCGCCAGCAGCCAAGAGAGACAGCCCTATGAAAAACTGTTTTTT.

V usage is TRBV7-6 and J usage is TRBJ2-5; 9 bases align to TRBD2. This CDR3 region has 14 residues. Germline V gene lookup returns CDR1 SGHVS and CDR2 FNYEAQ. CDR3 sequence (DNA): TGTGCTCTAAGAGGGGCGGGAGGGCCCCAGACCCAGTACTTC. Translated: CALRGAGGPQTQYF.

V and J are TRBV7-6 and TRBJ2-7; TRBD2 is a possible D gene (6 bases). The V gene's germline CDR1 is SGHVS and CDR2 FNYEAQ. V shed 4 bases and J shed 0 bases, with 10 bases lying between them. The CDR3 has 14 amino acids. CDR3 protein: CASSSGVSSYEQYF. CDR3 coding DNA: TGTGCCAGCAGCTCGGGGGTCAGCTCCTACGAGCAGTACTTC.